The present T cell receptor (beta chain) was sequenced within a study of T cell repertoires in cytomegalovirus infection. As concerns this clonotype: Antigen specificity is unknown.

Notes on the study in general: Ex vivo, HLA-C-restricted CMV-specific TCR beta clonotypes prevailed over the rest of the response.

TCRdb reanalysed the reads using MiXCR and keeps one entry per CDR3 protein. The table shows hundreds of thousands of distinct CDR3 sequences, with around 9.5% occurring only once. Germline-derived CDR1 and CDR2 are DFQATT and SNEGSKA (reference sequence). Trimming removed 0 bases from V and 3 bases from J, with 12 bases in between. The CDR3 is 16 amino acids. The specimen was PBMCs. The TCR sequence derives from a human donor in good health (CMV status not recorded). Some clones in this sample may be carry-over from other donors' samples. The chain uses TRBV20-1 and TRBJ1-6, with D tentatively TRBD1 (5 bases). CDR3 residues: CSARDNGDRYNSPLHF. The DNA of the CDR3 is TGCAGTGCTAGAGATAACGGGGACCGCTATAATTCACCCCTCCACTTT.